These 8 T cell receptor beta chains were sequenced from one sample in a study of cytomegalovirus exposure and HLA in healthy donors. This PCR relied on a set of 60 Vbeta primers and 13 Jbeta primers. Sequenced by immunoSEQ multiplex PCR; TCRdb stores in-frame clones only, minus some. The table lists tens of thousands of clones, roughly four fifths of them singletons. Material for sequencing was PBMCs. Every receptor here comes from a human donor in good health.

This chain uses TRBV2 with TRBJ2-7; D perhaps matches TRBD2 (5 bases). This CDR3 has 15 amino acids. In germline, CDR1 is SNHLY, CDR2 FYNNEI. The ends were cut back, 6 bases at V and 0 bases at J, with 15 bases in the middle. The CDR3 DNA sequence: TGTGCCAGCAGGTCTGGGCGGGCGAGCTCCTACGAGCAGTACTTC. Protein sequence: CASRSGRASSYEQYF.

As DNA, the CDR3 is TGCGCCAGCAGCCAGACATTCAGCTCCTACAATGAGCAGTTCTTC. Its translation is CASSQTFSSYNEQFF. This chain uses TRBV4-1 with TRBJ2-1; no reliable D call. Germline lookup yields CDR1 MGHRA and CDR2 YSYEKL. CDR3 size: 15 residues. Trimming removed 3 bases from V and 0 bases from J, with 9 bases in between.

The rearrangement links TRBV6-6 to TRBJ2-7; 10 bases fit TRBD1. With 5 bases clipped from V and 7 bases from J, the junction kept 8 bases outside the gene matches. CDR1 and CDR2 (germline): MNHNY, SVGAGI (reference sequence). The CDR3 loop spans 14 amino acids. The CDR3 DNA reads as TGTGCCAGCAGTCGGACAGGGGGTCCGAAAGAGCAGTACTTC. Residues: CASSRTGGPKEQYF.

This sequence joins TRBV6-5 and TRBJ1-2; D may be TRBD1 (5 bases). This CDR3 spans 14 amino acids. The germline V gene has CDR1 MNHEY and CDR2 SVGAGI. The V end lost 3 bases, the J end lost 4 bases, and 12 bases lay between the germline ends. The CDR3 loop is CASSYSREGYGYTF. CDR3 in DNA: TGTGCCAGCAGTTATAGCAGGGAGGGCTATGGCTACACCTTC.

This chain uses TRBV18 with TRBJ1-3; D is undetermined. Trimming took off 3 bases at V and 0 bases at J, with 12 bases between the two ends. The CDR3 is 16 residues long. Germline assignment: CDR1 KGHSH and CDR2 LQKENI. The CDR3 nucleotides read TGTGCCAGCTCACCCGGACCGACTAGCTCTGGAAACACCATATATTTT. This sequence encodes CASSPGPTSSGNTIYF.

The chain couples TRBV27 to TRBJ2-1; TRBD1 matches at 7 bases. Germline CDR1 reads MNHEY; CDR2 reads SMNVEV (reference sequence). The CDR3 consists of 15 residues. V trimming: 3 bases; J trimming: 2 bases; junction bases outside the gene matches: 4. The chain's CDR3 is CASSLGTVPYNEQFF. CDR3 in DNA: TGTGCCAGCAGTTTGGGGACAGTCCCCTACAATGAGCAGTTCTTC.

The V call is TRBV25-1, the J call TRBJ2-7, with a possible D match to TRBD1 (5 bases). The CDR3 is 15 residues long. Germline V gene data show CDR1 as MGHDK and CDR2 as SYGVNS. With 6 bases removed from V and 3 bases from J, the gap between germline ends came to 18 bases. CDR3 protein: CASSDPLAGRYEQYF. DNA for the CDR3: TGTGCCAGCAGCGACCCCCTGGCAGGGCGCTACGAGCAGTACTTC.

The chain links TRBV5-5 to TRBJ2-3; no definite D call. V was clipped by 4 bases and J by 3 bases, with 12 bases between them. CDR3 length equals 14 residues. Germline assignment: CDR1 SGHKS and CDR2 YYEKEE (reference sequence). In DNA, the CDR3 is TGTGCCAGCAGCCTTGGAGTACTGACAGATACGCAGTATTTT. It yields the protein CASSLGVLTDTQYF. The entire variable domain, with the rest obtained from reference TRBV5-5 and TRBJ2-3, is as follows: DAGVTQSPTHLIKTRGQQVTLRCSPISGHKSVSWYQQVLGQGPQFIFQYYEKEERGRGNFPDRFSARQFPNYSSELNVNALLLGDSALYLCASSLGVLTDTQYFGPGTRLTVL.